This T cell receptor (beta chain) was identified during a study of PD-1 blockade in classical Hodgkin lymphoma. General study points: Complete responders matched newly diagnosed patients in baseline diversity.

Profiling relied on immunoSEQ multiplex PCR, and the TCRdb table lists in-frame clones only, not all of them. This sample has about 50,000 clones, with about 75% found just once. As for time point: cycle 4 day 1 (C4D1), after less than seven weeks of nivolumab. Every patient was affected by relapse after autologous stem cell transplantation, while exposure to brentuximab vedotin was not uniform. The CDR3 is 15 residues long. With 6 bases clipped from V and 3 bases from J, the junction kept 8 bases outside the gene matches. Germline CDR1 is MDHEN and CDR2 is SYDVKM. This clone has just a few counts. Its antigen remains unidentified.

This specimen consisted of peripheral blood mononuclear cells (PBMCs), obtained before the fourth cycle of nivolumab. This clonotype originated in a human donor with classical Hodgkin lymphoma. The chain recombines TRBV28 with TRBJ2-7, with TRBD2 identical over 10 bases. CDR3 sequence reads: CASSELAGTYYEQYF. The CDR3 coding sequence is TGTGCCAGCAGCGAACTAGCGGGGACCTACTACGAGCAGTACTTC.